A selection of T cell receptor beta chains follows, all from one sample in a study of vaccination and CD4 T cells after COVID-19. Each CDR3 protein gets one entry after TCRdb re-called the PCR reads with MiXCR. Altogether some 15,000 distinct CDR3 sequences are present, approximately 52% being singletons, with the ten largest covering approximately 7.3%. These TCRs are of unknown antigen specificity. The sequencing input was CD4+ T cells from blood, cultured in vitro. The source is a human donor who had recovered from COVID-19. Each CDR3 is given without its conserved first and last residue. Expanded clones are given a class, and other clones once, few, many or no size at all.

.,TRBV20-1,SARDGTDSYEQY
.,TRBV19,ASSIRAKGFNSPLH
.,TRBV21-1,ASSKVPGRYGYT
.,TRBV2,ASNRLYGYT
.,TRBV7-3,ASSQISGRLGTQY
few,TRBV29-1,SISTQGGYGYT
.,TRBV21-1,ASRLHEQY
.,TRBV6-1,ASSLRQGSDGYT
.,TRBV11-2,ASSQRWEGSMYEQY
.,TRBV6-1,ASRSDSTEAF
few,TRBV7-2,ASSLRSRGTSTDTQY
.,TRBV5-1,ASTGDQETQY
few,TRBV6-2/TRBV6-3,ASSYDPGRRRHGYT
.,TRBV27,ASKPGYPYFGGETQY
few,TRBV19,ASRGGPGLNTEAF
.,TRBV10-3,AIRTDTTGYEQY
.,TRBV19,ASTPRRWNTGELF
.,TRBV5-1,ASSSEGAPDGAF
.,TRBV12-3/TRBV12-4,ASTLSYRGLASRNEQF
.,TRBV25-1,ASSSMGSTDTQY
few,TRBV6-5,ASSYSRTQY
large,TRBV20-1,SARRQGVFGNQPQH